These T cell receptor beta chains were read from a single sample in a study of molecular identifiers for immune sequencing clone quantification. TCRdb passed the PCR reads through MiXCR, listing each CDR3 protein once. The table lists over 550,000 distinct CDR3 sequences, 25% of them singletons, with 0.78% in the top ten. The material sequenced was naive CD8+ T cells from blood, with Jurkat cell RNA spiked in. The receptor set was obtained from a human donor in good health. Some libraries in this study had Jurkat cell RNA spiked in. Both conserved end residues are trimmed from each CDR3. Rows give clone size only sometimes, using once, few, many, or a class for an expanded clone.

>TRBV4-3|TRBJ2-3|few
ASSQDGPSGYTDTQY
>TRBV10-3|TRBJ1-1|few
AISATGGTEAF
>TRBV2|TRBJ2-3|many
ASSDLRGLEDTQY
>TRBV10-3|TRBJ2-7|many
AISDPGTLPYEQY
>TRBV4-1|TRBJ1-4|-
ASSQDRGNEKLF
>TRBV7-6|TRBJ1-5|-
ASSPEGFRPQH
>TRBV19|TRBJ1-4|-
ASSTTAGPGEKLF
>TRBV9|TRBJ1-1|-
ASSALGQGFTEAF
>TRBV20-1|TRBJ2-7|-
SARDRGRESSYEQY
>TRBV5-1|TRBJ1-6|many
ASATGGASPLH
>TRBV20-1|TRBJ1-2|few
SAFLGRSVYGYT
>TRBV6-8|TRBJ1-2|-
ASSEFVGGGHDYT
>TRBV27|TRBJ2-2|-
TSTYTGELF
>TRBV11-3|TRBJ2-1|-
ASSYSQGARNEQF
>TRBV20-1|TRBJ2-7|many
SASWGRVYEQY
>TRBV6-5|TRBJ2-2|few
ASRAGTGFTGELF